This passage covers 17 T cell receptor beta chains from one sample sequenced in a study of radiation and T cells in renal cell carcinoma. As to time point: baseline pretreatment blood. Stated treatment: 15 Gy SBRT to primary tumor, nephrectomy 4 weeks later. Libraries were prepared by immunoSEQ multiplex PCR; TCRdb keeps only in-frame clonotypes and omits some of them. The table has 130,000 or so clones, over 80% seen once. Sequencing was performed on blood, taken from a patient whose treatment included radiotherapy and nephrectomy. These receptors all come from a woman aged 45-65 years with renal cell carcinoma.

V usage is TRBV4-3 and J usage is TRBJ1-5, with 9 bases identical to TRBD1. Trimming took 0 bases from V and 5 from J; bases not matched to a gene: 5. The germline gives CDR1 LGHNA, CDR2 YSLEER. There are 16 residues in the CDR3. CDR3 coding DNA: TGCGCCAGCAGCCAAGAATGGGGACAGGGATATCAGCCCCAGCATTTT. It translates to CASSQEWGQGYQPQHF.

V is TRBV6-1 and J is TRBJ2-1; 7 nucleotides align to TRBD1. The CDR3 runs to 13 residues. Germline V gives CDR1 MNHNS, CDR2 SASEGT. Losses at the gene ends were 2 bases for V and 9 bases for J; bases not matched to a gene: 4. The CDR3 region is CASSEMGQSEQFF. Here the CDR3 DNA reads TGTGCCAGCAGTGAAATGGGACAGAGTGAGCAGTTCTTC.

This clone has only a few counts. An end of the junction does not agree with germline; a read error may underlie this. The V and J genes are TRBV5-1 and TRBJ2-7; TRBD2 agrees at 11 bases. The CDR3 loop spans 13 amino acids. CDR1 and CDR2 from the germline V gene are SGHRS and YFSETQ. CDR3 protein: CVSGTSGSGEQYF. The CDR3 DNA is TGCGTCAGCGGCACTAGCGGGAGCGGCGAGCAGTACTTC.

This sequence joins TRBV25-1 and TRBJ2-3; D tentatively fits TRBD1 or TRBD2 (5 bases each). The CDR3 runs 12 residues. V shed 6 bases and J shed 2 bases, with 6 bases lying between them. From germline, CDR1 is MGHDK and CDR2 SYGVNS. The CDR3 spells CASRGVTDTQYF. CDR3 nucleotide sequence: TGTGCCAGCAGGGGGGTCACAGATACGCAGTATTTT.

The chain links TRBV10-1 to TRBJ2-2; the D is unclear. The CDR3 totals 14 residues. V was shortened by 2 bases and J by 6 bases, with 10 bases between the two germline ends. The germline V gene encodes CDR1 WNHNN and CDR2 SYGVQD (reference sequence). As DNA, the CDR3 is TGCGCCAGCAGTGAGGGCTACGGGTCCGGGGAGCTGTTTTTT. Translating gives CASSEGYGSGELFF.

This clone was detected only once. The chain joins TRBV6-6 to TRBJ2-7; D remains ambiguous. Germline V gene data show CDR1 as MNHNY and CDR2 as SVGAGI (reference sequence). The CDR3 spans 14 residues. V shed 2 bases and J shed 4 bases, with 12 bases lying between them. Here the CDR3 DNA reads TGTGCCAGCAGTTACGGACGAAAGGATTACGAGCAGTACTTC. Amino acids: CASSYGRKDYEQYF.

The chain uses TRBV19 and TRBJ1-4, with D perhaps TRBD1 (6 bases). The CDR3 loop spans 16 amino acids. Germline loops: CDR1 LNHDA, CDR2 SQIVND (reference sequence). The germline V and J ends were trimmed by 7 bases and 3 bases, with 18 bases remaining between them. The CDR3 loop reads CASTERGRIANEKLFF. The CDR3 coding sequence is TGTGCCAGTACCGAACGGGGGCGGATAGCTAATGAAAAACTGTTTTTT.

The V gene is TRBV9, the J gene TRBJ2-5; 12 bases map to TRBD2. Per the germline V gene, CDR1 is SGDLS and CDR2 is YYNGEE. The ends lost 3 bases at V and 4 bases at J; junction bases unmatched: 16. The length of the CDR3 is 19 residues. CDR3 in DNA: TGTGCCAGCAGCGCAGGCCGGACTAGCGGGGAAGGCGGGATAGAGACCCAGTACTTC. Translated: CASSAGRTSGEGGIETQYF.

V usage is TRBV7-2 and J usage is TRBJ1-3; maybe TRBD1 (6 bases). CDR1 and CDR2 (germline): SGHTA, FQGNSA. The CDR3 totals 16 residues. V lost 1 base and J 0 bases, leaving 10 bases between the germline ends. The CDR3, as DNA: TGTGCCAGCAGCTTAGGGCTCAGGGGCTCTGGAAACACCATATATTTT. This translates into CASSLGLRGSGNTIYF. The whole variable domain, filled in from reference TRBV7-2 and TRBJ1-3, reads GAGVSQSPSNKVTEKGKDVELRCDPISGHTALYWYRQSLGQGLEFLIYFQGNSAPDKSGLPSDRFSAERTGGSVSTLTIQRTQQEDSAVYLCASSLGLRGSGNTIYFGEGSWLTVV.

This chain links TRBV5-4 with TRBJ2-5, with TRBD2 matching over 12 bases. The CDR3 is 15 residues long. Germline V lookup: CDR1 SGHNT, CDR2 YYREEE (reference sequence). The V segment lost 3 bases and the J segment 5 bases; nucleotides outside the gene matches: 5. The chain's CDR3 is CASSYPSGGVETQYF. The CDR3 DNA reads TGTGCCAGCAGCTATCCTAGCGGGGGGGTGGAGACCCAGTACTTC.

This clone was observed a handful of times. This rearrangement joins TRBV15 to TRBJ1-5; D uncertain. The CDR3 is 12 amino acids. V lost 2 bases to trimming and J lost 5 bases, with 4 bases between them. Per the germline V gene, CDR1 is LNHNV and CDR2 is YYDKDF (reference sequence). CDR3 nucleotide sequence: TGTGCCACCAGCAGACGAGATCAGCCCCAGCATTTT. Encoded protein: CATSRRDQPQHF. The entire variable domain, with the rest obtained from reference TRBV15 and TRBJ1-5, is as follows: DAMVIQNPRYQVTQFGKPVTLSCSQTLNHNVMYWYQQKSSQAPKLLFHYYDKDFNNEADTPDNFQSRRPNTSFCFLDIRSPGLGDTAMYLCATSRRDQPQHFGDGTRLSIL.

This clone has ten or more counts. The V gene is TRBV30, the J gene TRBJ1-3; D ambiguous. This CDR3 is built from 13 residues. CDR1 GTSNPN and CDR2 SVGIG come from the germline V gene (reference sequence). V was cut by 6 bases and J by 4 bases, with 13 bases left in between. CDR3 DNA sequence: TGTGCCTGTGAGCGGGCAGAAGGAAACACCATATATTTT. This gives the protein CACERAEGNTIYF. The whole variable domain, filled in from reference TRBV30 and TRBJ1-3, reads SQTIHQWPATLVQPVGSPLSLECTVEGTSNPNLYWYRQAAGRGLQLLFYSVGIGQISSEVPQNLSASRPQDRQFILSSKKLLLSDSGFYLCACERAEGNTIYFGEGSWLTVV.

The chain couples TRBV5-1 to TRBJ1-3, with unresolved D. The CDR3 covers 16 residues. Trimming cost V 5 bases and J 3 bases, with 18 bases left between them. CDR1 and CDR2 from the germline V gene are SGHRS and YFSETQ. The CDR3 DNA sequence: TGCGCCAGCAGAAATAGTCTTCTCTCGGGTGGAAACACCATATATTTT. Translated: CASRNSLLSGGNTIYF.

The rearrangement joins TRBV9 to TRBJ2-5; D remains unclear. The V gene lost 1 base and the J gene lost 2 bases, with 6 bases spanning the gap. Per the germline V gene, CDR1 is SGDLS and CDR2 is YYNGEE. The CDR3 runs 13 residues. The CDR3 region has the DNA TGTGCCAGCAGCGTACGGACGCAAGAGACCCAGTACTTC. As protein: CASSVRTQETQYF.

The chain is built from TRBV5-4 and TRBJ1-1; D is uncertain. The CDR3 contains 14 residues. Germline lookup yields CDR1 SGHNT and CDR2 YYREEE (reference sequence). V shed 4 bases and J shed 0 bases, with 10 bases lying between them. Here the CDR3 DNA reads TGTGCCAGCAGCCTAAGTCAGGTGAACACTGAAGCTTTCTTT. It translates to CASSLSQVNTEAFF.

The CDR3 is CASSLVYRATGTEAFF. The CDR3 nucleotides read TGTGCCAGCAGCTTAGTGTATAGGGCCACGGGCACTGAAGCTTTCTTT. The J gene is TRBJ1-1, the V gene TRBV7-2; D call uncertain. CDR3 size: 16 residues. In germline, CDR1 is SGHTA, CDR2 FQGNSA. Trimming cost V 1 base and J 4 bases, with 16 bases left between them.

CDR3 nucleotide sequence: TGTGCCAGCAGTGAACTGGGATTGTCGATCACCTACGAGCAGTACTTC. It specifies CASSELGLSITYEQYF. The chain links TRBV2 to TRBJ2-7; no clear D gene. V was shortened by 2 bases and J by 2 bases, with 16 bases between the two germline ends. The CDR3 consists of 16 residues. Germline CDR1 and CDR2: SNHLY and FYNNEI.